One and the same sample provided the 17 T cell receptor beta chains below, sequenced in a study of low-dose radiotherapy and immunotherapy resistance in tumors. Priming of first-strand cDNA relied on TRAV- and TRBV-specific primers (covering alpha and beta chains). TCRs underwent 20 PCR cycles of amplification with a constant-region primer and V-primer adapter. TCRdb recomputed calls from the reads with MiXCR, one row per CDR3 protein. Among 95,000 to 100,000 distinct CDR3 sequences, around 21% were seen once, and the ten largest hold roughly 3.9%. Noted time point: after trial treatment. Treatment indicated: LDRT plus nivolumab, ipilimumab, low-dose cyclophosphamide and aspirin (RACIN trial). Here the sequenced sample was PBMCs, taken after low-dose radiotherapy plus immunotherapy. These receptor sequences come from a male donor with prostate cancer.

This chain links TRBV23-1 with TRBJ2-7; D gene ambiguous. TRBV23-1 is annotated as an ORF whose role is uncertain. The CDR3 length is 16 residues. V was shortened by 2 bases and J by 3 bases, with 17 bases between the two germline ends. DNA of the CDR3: TGCGCCAGCAGTCAAGACCACCAGGCCCGAAACTACGAGCAGTACTTC. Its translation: CASSQDHQARNYEQYF.

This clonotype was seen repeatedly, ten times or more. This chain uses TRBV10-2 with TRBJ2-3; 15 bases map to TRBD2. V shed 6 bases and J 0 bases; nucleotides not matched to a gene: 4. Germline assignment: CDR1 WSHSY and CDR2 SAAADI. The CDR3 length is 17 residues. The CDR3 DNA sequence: TGCGCCAGCAGGCCTGGGACTAGCGGGGGGAGCACAGATACGCAGTATTTT. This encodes CASRPGTSGGSTDTQYF.

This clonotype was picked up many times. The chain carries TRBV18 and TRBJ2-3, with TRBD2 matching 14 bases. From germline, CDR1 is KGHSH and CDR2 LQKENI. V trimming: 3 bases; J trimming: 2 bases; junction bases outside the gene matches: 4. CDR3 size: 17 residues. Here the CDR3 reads CASSPMGLAGDTDTQYF. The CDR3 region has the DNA TGTGCCAGCTCACCCATGGGACTAGCGGGGGACACAGATACGCAGTATTTT.

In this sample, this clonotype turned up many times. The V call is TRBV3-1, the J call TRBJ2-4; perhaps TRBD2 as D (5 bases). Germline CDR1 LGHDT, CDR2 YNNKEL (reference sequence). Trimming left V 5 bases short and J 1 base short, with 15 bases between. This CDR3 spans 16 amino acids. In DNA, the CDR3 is TGTGCCAGCAGCTCCGGACTGCGTCTGGCCAAAAACATTCAGTACTTC. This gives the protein CASSSGLRLAKNIQYF. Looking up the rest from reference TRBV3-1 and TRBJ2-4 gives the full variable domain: DTAVSQTPKYLVTQMGNDKSIKCEQNLGHDTMYWYKQDSKKFLKIMFSYNNKELIINETVPNRFSPKSPDKAHLNLHINSLELGDSAVYFCASSSGLRLAKNIQYFGAGTRLSVL.

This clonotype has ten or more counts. In DNA, the CDR3 is TGTGCCAGCAGCGACCAAAGGGGACGGAACACCGGGGAGCTGTTTTTT. As protein: CASSDQRGRNTGELFF. The J gene is TRBJ2-2, the V gene TRBV5-4; D is tentatively TRBD1 or TRBD2 (5 bases each). The CDR3 loop spans 16 amino acids. Germline-derived CDR1 and CDR2 are SGHNT and YYREEE (reference sequence). V was trimmed by 4 bases and J by 1 base, leaving 14 bases between them.

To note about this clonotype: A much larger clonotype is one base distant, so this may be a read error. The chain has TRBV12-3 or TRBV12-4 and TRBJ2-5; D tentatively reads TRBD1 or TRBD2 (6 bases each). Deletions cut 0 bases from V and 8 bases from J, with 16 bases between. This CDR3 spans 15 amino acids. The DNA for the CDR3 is TGTGCCAGCAGTTTAGCATTAACTAGGGGGGATACCCAGTACTTC. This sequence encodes CASSLALTRGDTQYF.

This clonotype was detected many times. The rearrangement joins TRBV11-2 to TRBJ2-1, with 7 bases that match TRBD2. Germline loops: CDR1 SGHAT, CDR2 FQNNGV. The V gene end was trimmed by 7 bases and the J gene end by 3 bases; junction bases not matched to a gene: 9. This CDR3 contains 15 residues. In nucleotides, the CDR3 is TGTGCCAGCACCCCGCCGGGGGGTATCTACAATGAGCAGTTCTTC. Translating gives CASTPPGGIYNEQFF.

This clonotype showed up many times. The CDR3 here is CASSFGLTGELFF. The CDR3 DNA follows: TGTGCCAGCAGTTTCGGCCTCACCGGGGAGCTGTTTTTT. The chain links TRBV12-3 or TRBV12-4 to TRBJ2-2; D ambiguous. Trimming cost V 3 bases and J 4 bases, with 6 bases left between them. The CDR3 loop spans 13 amino acids.

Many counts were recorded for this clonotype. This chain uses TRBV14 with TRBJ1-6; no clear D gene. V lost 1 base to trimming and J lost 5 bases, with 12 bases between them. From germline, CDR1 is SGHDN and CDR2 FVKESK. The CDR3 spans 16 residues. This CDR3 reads CASSQGNTVDNSPLHF. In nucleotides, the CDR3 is TGTGCCAGCAGCCAAGGGAACACGGTGGATAATTCACCCCTCCACTTT.

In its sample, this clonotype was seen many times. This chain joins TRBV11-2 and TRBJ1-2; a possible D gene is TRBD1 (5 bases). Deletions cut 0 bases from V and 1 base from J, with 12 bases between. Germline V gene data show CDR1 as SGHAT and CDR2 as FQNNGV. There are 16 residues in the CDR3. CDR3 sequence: CASSLDREWGNYGYTF. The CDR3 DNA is TGTGCCAGCAGCTTAGACAGGGAGTGGGGTAACTATGGCTACACCTTC.

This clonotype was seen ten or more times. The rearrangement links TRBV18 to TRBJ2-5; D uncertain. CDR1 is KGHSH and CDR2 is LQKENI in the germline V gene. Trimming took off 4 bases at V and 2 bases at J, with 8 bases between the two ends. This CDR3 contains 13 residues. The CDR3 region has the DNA TGTGCCAGCTCACTGGACGGACAAGAGACCCAGTACTTC. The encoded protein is CASSLDGQETQYF. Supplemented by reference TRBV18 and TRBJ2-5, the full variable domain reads NAGVMQNPRHLVRRRGQEARLRCSPMKGHSHVYWYRQLPEEGLKFMVYLQKENIIDESGMPKERFSAEFPKEGPSILRIQQVVRGDSAAYFCASSLDGQETQYFGPGTRLLVL.

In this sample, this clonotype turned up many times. The CDR3 spells CSARQYRGGGTDTQYF. DNA for the CDR3: TGCAGTGCTAGGCAATATAGGGGGGGTGGCACAGATACGCAGTATTTT. V is TRBV20-1 and J is TRBJ2-3; a possible D gene is TRBD2 (7 bases). Looked up from germline, CDR1 is DFQATT and CDR2 is SNEGSKA (reference sequence). Between the trimmed V and J ends, which lost 3 bases and 1 base, there was a span of 17 bases. CDR3 length: 16 residues.

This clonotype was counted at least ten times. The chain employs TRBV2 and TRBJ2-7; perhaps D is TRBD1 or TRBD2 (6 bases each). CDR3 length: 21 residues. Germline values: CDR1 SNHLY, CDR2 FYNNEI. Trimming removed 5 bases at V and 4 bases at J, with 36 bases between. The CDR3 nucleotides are TGTGCCAGCAGTCCAAGCTGGGACGGGGGCTCGGCGGACATAAGTCTATACGAGCAGTACTTC. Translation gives CASSPSWDGGSADISLYEQYF.

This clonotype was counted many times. Here the CDR3 DNA reads TGTGCCAGCAGCGCTGGGGGCTTCGGTGGCTACACCTTC. This sequence encodes CASSAGGFGGYTF. The chain has TRBV9 and TRBJ1-2, with a possible D match to TRBD1 (6 bases). Per germline, CDR1 SGDLS and CDR2 YYNGEE. The CDR3 loop spans 13 amino acids. Trimming pared 3 bases from V and 7 bases from J, leaving 13 bases between.

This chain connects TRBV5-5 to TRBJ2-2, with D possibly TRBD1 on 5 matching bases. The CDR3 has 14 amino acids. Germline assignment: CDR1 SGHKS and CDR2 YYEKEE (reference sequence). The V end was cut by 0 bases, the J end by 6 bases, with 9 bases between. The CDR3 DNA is TGTGCCAGCAGCTTGGGGGCCAGGGCCGGGGAGCTGTTTTTT. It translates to CASSLGARAGELFF.

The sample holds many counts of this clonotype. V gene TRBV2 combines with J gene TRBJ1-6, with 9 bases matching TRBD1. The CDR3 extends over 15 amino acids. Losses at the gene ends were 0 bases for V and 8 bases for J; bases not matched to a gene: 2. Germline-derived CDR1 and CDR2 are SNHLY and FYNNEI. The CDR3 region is CASSEAGQGYSPLHF. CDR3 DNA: TGTGCCAGCAGTGAAGCGGGACAGGGATATTCACCCCTCCACTTT.

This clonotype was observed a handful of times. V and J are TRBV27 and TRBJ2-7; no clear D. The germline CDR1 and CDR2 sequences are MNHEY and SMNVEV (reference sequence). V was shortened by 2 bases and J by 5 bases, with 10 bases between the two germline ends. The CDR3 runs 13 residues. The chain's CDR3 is CASSLASIDEQYF. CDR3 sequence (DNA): TGTGCCAGCAGTTTAGCATCAATCGACGAGCAGTACTTC.